These 19 T cell receptor beta chains came from one sample sequenced in a study of human T cells and chemical hapten exposure. TCRdb re-analysed the RACE reads in MiXCR, keeping a single row per CDR3 protein. This sample yields about 77,000 distinct CDR3 sequences, of which 8.5% to 10% are seen a single time; 1.5% to 2% belongs to the top ten. Time point specified: healthy volunteer bleed at 6 weeks. Unfractionated whole blood was the source from which total RNA was extracted. The sequenced sample consisted of whole blood. All receptors come from a female donor in good health. Some clones in this sample may be carry-over from other donors' samples.

This clonotype was counted many times. The chain uses TRBV7-2 and TRBJ1-5, with D possibly being TRBD1 (5 bases). Germline V lookup: CDR1 SGHTA, CDR2 FQGNSA. The CDR3 loop spans 15 amino acids. The V end was cut by 6 bases, the J end by 3 bases, with 15 bases between. CDR3 nucleotides: TGTGCCAGCAGTCCGCTCGACAGCACCAATCAGCCCCAGCATTTT. It encodes CASSPLDSTNQPQHF.

V and J are TRBV10-3 and TRBJ1-1, with a weak D call TRBD1 (6 bases). CDR1 and CDR2 (germline): ENHRY, SYGVKD. The length of the CDR3 is 14 residues. Trimming removed 0 bases at V and 11 bases at J, with 16 bases between. CDR3 sequence: CAISESGHTLEAFF. The CDR3 nucleotides read TGTGCCATCAGTGAGTCGGGACACACCTTAGAGGCTTTCTTT.

This clonotype was seen many times. The genes are TRBV15 and TRBJ2-4, with D perhaps TRBD2 (6 bases). In germline, CDR1 is LNHNV, CDR2 YYDKDF (reference sequence). The CDR3 is 13 amino acids. Trimming removed 8 bases at V and 6 bases at J, with 14 bases between. The CDR3 here is CATSARGPNIQYF. The CDR3 nucleotides are TGTGCCACCTCCGCGCGGGGTCCAAACATTCAGTACTTC.

The chain employs TRBV20-1 and TRBJ2-3, with a weak D call TRBD2 (7 bases). The germline V gene has CDR1 DFQATT and CDR2 SNEGSKA (reference sequence). The CDR3 sequence is 13 residues long. In DNA, the CDR3 is TGCTCTGCTAGGCGGGGGCACACAGATACGCAGTATTTT. Its protein is CSARRGHTDTQYF.

In this sample, this clonotype turned up a few times. The chain couples TRBV24-1 to TRBJ2-2; TRBD2 matches at 10 bases. The CDR3 totals 17 residues. Germline lookup yields CDR1 KGHDR and CDR2 SFDVKD. J lost 2 bases, V lost 5 bases, and 7 bases had no gene match. The CDR3 DNA reads TGTGCCACCAGTGCCCGAGGACTAGCGGAAAACACCGGGGAGCTGTTTTTT. This encodes CATSARGLAENTGELFF.

This clonotype was observed many times. The gene calls are TRBV15 and TRBJ1-5, with unresolved D. Trimming left V 0 bases short and J 2 bases short, with 8 bases between. Germline V gene sequence: CDR1 LNHNV, CDR2 YYDKDF (reference sequence). The CDR3 is 15 amino acids. CDR3 nucleotide sequence: TGTGCCACCAGCAGAGAACTATCGGGCAATCAGCCCCAGCATTTT. Its protein product is CATSRELSGNQPQHF.

This clonotype was found a few times. The chain links TRBV5-6 to TRBJ2-3, with D tentatively TRBD2 (7 bases). Germline CDR1 reads SGHDT; CDR2 reads YYEEEE. Trimming removed 0 bases at V and 8 bases at J, with 16 bases between. The CDR3 extends over 15 amino acids. The CDR3 sequence: CASSLGGGPASTQYF. The CDR3 DNA reads TGTGCCAGCAGCTTGGGCGGGGGCCCTGCAAGTACGCAGTATTTT.

This clonotype was found many times. The rearrangement joins TRBV29-1 to TRBJ2-7, with D perhaps TRBD2 (6 bases). CDR3 length: 16 amino acids. Between the trimmed V and J ends, which lost 0 bases and 0 bases, there was a span of 15 bases. Germline V gene lookup returns CDR1 SQVTM and CDR2 ANQGSEA. CDR3 in amino acids: CSVEDHVDGGSYEQYF. The CDR3 coding sequence is TGCAGCGTTGAAGATCACGTTGACGGGGGCTCCTACGAGCAGTACTTC.

At least ten counts were recorded for this clonotype. The gene calls are TRBV28 and TRBJ2-3, with D possibly matching TRBD2 (6 bases). V lost 6 bases and J lost 1, with 11 bases in between. The CDR3 sequence is 14 residues long. Germline loops: CDR1 MDHEN, CDR2 SYDVKM. CDR3 bases: TGTGCCAGCAGCGGGACTTCGGGCACAGATACGCAGTATTTT. Amino acids: CASSGTSGTDTQYF.

This clonotype appeared a few times. The CDR3 region has the DNA TGTGCCAGCAGTGTATACAGGGGGCGCAGAGCTTTCTTT. Residues: CASSVYRGRRAFF. The chain recombines TRBV28 with TRBJ1-1; 9 bases align to TRBD1. Per the germline V gene, CDR1 is MDHEN and CDR2 is SYDVKM. J was trimmed by 10 bases and V by 5 bases; bases with no gene match: 8. This CDR3 is 13 amino acids long.

This clonotype was recorded many times. The chain links TRBV6-5 to TRBJ1-2, with a tentative D call TRBD1 (6 bases). Germline V gene data show CDR1 as MNHEY and CDR2 as SVGAGI. The V end lost 5 bases, the J end lost 3 bases, and 16 bases lay between the germline ends. CDR3 length: 15 amino acids. The CDR3 nucleotides are TGTGCCAGCAGTGGAGTATTGGACAGAGACTATGGCTACACCTTC. Translating it yields CASSGVLDRDYGYTF.

This clonotype was recorded at least ten times. The rearrangement links TRBV29-1 to TRBJ2-5, with TRBD1 identical over 7 bases. This CDR3 is built from 12 residues. V gave up 6 bases and J gave up 2 bases; unmatched junction bases: 3. The germline V gene encodes CDR1 SQVTM and CDR2 ANQGSEA. The CDR3 region has the DNA TGCAGCGTCGGGACAGAGCAAGAGACCCAGTACTTC. Translated: CSVGTEQETQYF.

The rearrangement uses TRBV12-3 or TRBV12-4 and TRBJ1-6, with no clear D. The CDR3 runs 16 residues. Trimming took off 1 base at V and 10 bases at J, with 17 bases between the two ends. This CDR3 reads CASSLGRVNWRSPLHF. The CDR3 DNA is TGTGCCAGCAGTTTAGGAAGGGTAAACTGGAGATCACCCCTCCACTTT.

This clonotype appeared a few times. The CDR3 reads CASSTPPGRATEAFF. CDR3 coding DNA: TGTGCCAGCAGTACTCCCCCCGGCAGGGCCACTGAAGCTTTCTTT. The chain is built from TRBV12-3 or TRBV12-4 and TRBJ1-1; TRBD1 is a possible D gene (5 bases). V was cut by 5 bases and J by 4 bases, with 17 bases left in between. The CDR3 runs 15 residues.

The sample holds a few counts of this clonotype. The V and J genes are TRBV20-1 and TRBJ2-5, with 7 bases fitting TRBD2. The germline V gene encodes CDR1 DFQATT and CDR2 SNEGSKA (reference sequence). CDR3 length: 14 residues. The V gene end was trimmed by 0 bases and the J gene end by 5 bases; junction bases not matched to a gene: 6. DNA for the CDR3: TGCAGTGCTAGAGAGACTAGCCAGGCGGAGACCCAGTACTTC. As protein: CSARETSQAETQYF.

This clonotype was detected ten times or more. This chain uses TRBV9 with TRBJ1-1; 7 bases are a match to TRBD1. The CDR3 length is 15 residues. Germline CDR1 reads SGDLS; CDR2 reads YYNGEE. J lost 4 bases, V lost 4 bases, and 10 bases had no gene match. The CDR3 region is CASSPHRGLSTEAFF. DNA of the CDR3: TGTGCCAGCAGCCCGCACAGGGGACTGAGCACTGAAGCTTTCTTT.

This clonotype was picked up many times. The genes are TRBV12-3 or TRBV12-4 and TRBJ1-5; 8 nucleotides line up with TRBD1. The CDR3 is 14 residues long. The J segment lost 3 bases and the V segment lost 5 bases, leaving 3 bases of the junction unmatched. In nucleotides, the CDR3 is TGTGCCAGCAGTCGGACAGGGTACAATCAGCCCCAGCATTTT. This translates into CASSRTGYNQPQHF.

The chain uses TRBV6-1 and TRBJ2-7; 7 bases are shared with TRBD1. The CDR3 sequence is 14 residues long. With 2 bases clipped from V and 7 bases from J, the junction kept 8 bases outside the gene matches. CDR1 MNHNS and CDR2 SASEGT come from the germline V gene. In DNA, the CDR3 is TGTGCCAGCAGTGAAACCTGGACAGGTGGTGAGCAGTACTTC. Its protein is CASSETWTGGEQYF.

The sample holds a few counts of this clonotype. V usage is TRBV27 and J usage is TRBJ2-7; perhaps TRBD1 as D (7 bases). The CDR3 has 14 residues. Germline CDR1 reads MNHEY; CDR2 reads SMNVEV (reference sequence). Trimming stripped 5 bases from V and 4 bases from J, with 15 bases between. CDR3 sequence: CASSPGAGGYEQYF. The CDR3 DNA follows: TGTGCCAGCAGTCCCGGGGCAGGGGGGTACGAGCAGTACTTC.